This note documents a single T cell receptor beta chain sequence. Method: immunoSEQ multiplex PCR; TCRdb's copy keeps in-frame clones and lacks some. The table includes around 260,000 clones, more than 90% detected once. The CDR3 is 15 amino acids. The V gene lost 2 bases and the J gene lost 1 base, with 7 bases spanning the gap. The germline V gene has CDR1 SGHTS and CDR2 YDEGEE. The data were obtained in a study of blood T cell repertoires in COVID-19. The source material was peripheral blood. The chain couples TRBV5-8 to TRBJ2-6; no definite D call. The receptor's source is a person in their late teens or twenties with COVID-19, enrolled during active disease. CDR3 sequence (DNA): TGTGCCAGCAGCTTCTCGGAGTCTGGGGCCAACGTCCTGACTTTC. Translating gives CASSFSESGANVLTF. The whole variable domain, filled in from reference TRBV5-8 and TRBJ2-6, reads EAGVTQSPTHLIKTRGQQATLRCSPISGHTSVYWYQQALGLGLQFLLWYDEGEERNRGNFPPRFSGRQFPNYSSELNVNALELEDSALYLCASSFSESGANVLTFGAGSRLTVL.